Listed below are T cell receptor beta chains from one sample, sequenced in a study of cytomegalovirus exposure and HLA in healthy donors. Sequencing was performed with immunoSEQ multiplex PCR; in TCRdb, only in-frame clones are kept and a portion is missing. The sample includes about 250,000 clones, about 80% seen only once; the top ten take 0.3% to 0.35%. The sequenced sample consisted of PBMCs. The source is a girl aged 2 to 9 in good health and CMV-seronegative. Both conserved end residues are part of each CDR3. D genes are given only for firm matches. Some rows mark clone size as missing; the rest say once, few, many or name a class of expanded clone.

CASSLDSQETQYF	TGTGCCAGCAGCCTCGACAGCCAAGAGACCCAGTACTTC	-	-	TRBJ2-5	TRBV7-2
CASSLGGAGDTQYF	TGTGCCAGCAGTTTAGGGGGGGCCGGGGATACGCAGTATTTT	-	-	TRBJ2-3	TRBV28
CASSYARGQGTGGYTF	TGTGCCAGCAGTTACGCCCGGGGACAGGGGACTGGGGGCTACACCTTC	TRBD1	-	TRBJ1-2	TRBV6-5
CASSLLTGGVWGYTF	TGTGCCAGCAGTTTATTGACAGGGGGAGTTTGGGGCTACACCTTC	TRBD1	-	TRBJ1-2	TRBV28
CASSYQGYDQPQHF	TGTGCCAGCAGTTACCAGGGGTATGATCAGCCCCAGCATTTT	-	few	TRBJ1-5	TRBV7-9
CASSLVEVSKAFF	TGTGCCAGCAGCTTAGTGGAGGTCAGTAAAGCTTTCTTT	-	-	TRBJ1-1	TRBV7-9
CAWSELGGKTYNEQFF	TGTGCCTGGAGTGAGCTGGGGGGGAAAACTTACAATGAGCAGTTCTTC	TRBD2	-	TRBJ2-1	TRBV30
CASSYSTGYEQYF	TGTGCCAGCAGTTACTCCACGGGCTACGAGCAGTACTTC	-	few	TRBJ2-7	TRBV6-5
CASNERLNTQYF	TGTGCCAGCAACGAGCGGTTAAATACGCAGTATTTT	-	-	TRBJ2-3	TRBV6-1
CASSLDAGFEQYF	TGTGCCAGCAGCTTAGACGCGGGGTTCGAGCAGTACTTC	-	-	TRBJ2-7	TRBV7-9
CASSQGFWTVNEKLFF	TGCGCCAGCAGCCAAGGATTTTGGACAGTAAATGAAAAACTGTTTTTT	-	few	TRBJ1-4	TRBV4-1
CASRLALEQYF	TGCGCCAGCAGATTGGCCTTGGAGCAGTACTTC	-	-	TRBJ2-7	TRBV5-1
CASSPSLGAYNEQFF	TGTGCCAGCAGTCCGTCCCTAGGCGCCTACAATGAGCAGTTCTTC	-	-	TRBJ2-1	TRBV6-1
CASSPSIGYYEQYF	TGTGCCAGTAGCCCCTCCATCGGTTACTACGAGCAGTACTTC	-	-	TRBJ2-7	TRBV19
CASSLRSCEQYF	TGTGCCAGCAGTTTACGGTCCTGCGAGCAGTACTTC	-	few	TRBJ2-7	TRBV27
CASSLAFRGTGELFF	TGTGCCAGCAGCTTAGCCTTTCGAGGCACCGGGGAGCTGTTTTTT	-	-	TRBJ2-2	TRBV11-2
CASSFGQGETQYF	TGCGCCAGCAGCTTCGGACAGGGAGAGACCCAGTACTTC	TRBD1	-	TRBJ2-5	TRBV5-1
CASSIGAENTEAFF	TGTGCCAGTAGTATAGGGGCAGAGAACACTGAAGCTTTCTTT	-	few	TRBJ1-1	TRBV19
CASSLRQGSYEQYF	TGCGCCAGCAGCTTGCGCCAGGGCTCCTACGAGCAGTACTTC	-	-	TRBJ2-7	TRBV5-1
CASSSTGGYTF	TGTGCCAGCAGCTCCACAGGTGGCTACACCTTC	-	few	TRBJ1-2	TRBV7-2
CASSQVHRAEAFF	TGCGCCAGCAGCCAAGTCCACAGGGCAGAAGCTTTCTTT	-	-	TRBJ1-1	TRBV4-1
CAWEQLHQETQYF	TGTGCCTGGGAACAGCTCCACCAAGAGACCCAGTACTTC	-	-	TRBJ2-5	TRBV30
CASRRLRERENEQFF	TGTGCCAGCCGAAGGCTACGGGAACGTGAAAATGAGCAGTTCTTC	-	few	TRBJ2-1	TRBV6-6
CATSAEGTRMYEQYF	TGTGCCACCAGCGCGGAGGGGACTAGGATGTACGAGCAGTACTTC	TRBD2	once	TRBJ2-7	TRBV15
CASSYSGLAGGYEQYF	TGTGCCAGCAGTTACTCGGGGCTAGCGGGAGGTTACGAGCAGTACTTC	TRBD2	-	TRBJ2-7	TRBV6-5
CASLAGGNNEQFF	TGTGCCAGCTTAGCGGGGGGCAACAATGAGCAGTTCTTC	TRBD2	few	TRBJ2-1	TRBV6-5
CASSLFLGQRTYEQYF	TGTGCCAGCAGTTTATTTTTAGGTCAGCGCACCTACGAGCAGTACTTC	-	-	TRBJ2-7	TRBV27
CASSFNRGRPEKLFF	TGTGCCAGCAGCTTCAACAGGGGGCGACCTGAAAAACTGTTTTTT	TRBD1	-	TRBJ1-4	TRBV13
CASRQAVTGELFF	TGTGCCAGCAGACAGGCCGTTACCGGGGAGCTGTTTTTT	-	-	TRBJ2-2	TRBV2
CAISVSGGAINNEQFF	TGTGCCATCAGTGTCTCGGGGGGGGCCATAAACAATGAGCAGTTCTTC	TRBD2	-	TRBJ2-1	TRBV10-3
CASSLQPGLANTEAFF	TGCGCCAGCAGCCTCCAACCGGGACTCGCGAACACTGAAGCTTTCTTT	-	-	TRBJ1-1	TRBV5-1
CAWNYHRMNTEAFF	TGTGCCTGGAATTATCACAGGATGAACACTGAAGCTTTCTTT	-	-	TRBJ1-1	TRBV30
CASGLVFGSYNEQFF	TGTGCTAGTGGTTTGGTTTTCGGGTCCTACAATGAGCAGTTCTTC	-	-	TRBJ2-1	TRBV12-5
CASSLGGRGGRGNYF	TGTGCCAGCAGCTTGGGCGGGCGGGGGGGCCGGGGCAACTATTTT	TRBD2	-	TRBJ2-3	TRBV5-6
CASSSGLAKNIQYF	TGCGCCAGCAGTTCAGGGCTAGCCAAAAACATTCAGTACTTC	-	-	TRBJ2-4	TRBV5-1
CAISGKLARRENEQFF	TGTGCCATCAGTGGGAAACTAGCAAGACGGGAGAATGAGCAGTTCTTC	-	-	TRBJ2-1	TRBV10-3
CAWKRQGGTEAFF	TGTGCCTGGAAGAGACAGGGTGGAACTGAAGCTTTCTTT	TRBD1	few	TRBJ1-1	TRBV30
CALPRTSGGYEQFF	TGTGCCCTCCCGAGGACTAGCGGGGGATATGAGCAGTTCTTC	TRBD2	-	TRBJ2-1	TRBV2
CASTSFRDNYEQYF	TGTGCCAGCACCTCGTTCCGGGACAACTACGAACAGTACTTC	-	-	TRBJ2-7	TRBV25-1
CASSLLRRGYEQYF	TGTGCCAGCAGTTTACTCAGGCGGGGCTACGAGCAGTACTTC	-	-	TRBJ2-7	TRBV28
CAISALAGGGGGEQFF	TGTGCCATCAGTGCCTTAGCGGGAGGAGGGGGGGGTGAGCAGTTCTTC	TRBD2	-	TRBJ2-1	TRBV10-3
CASSQGEANTEAFF	TGTGCCAGCAGCCAAGGGGAGGCTAACACTGAAGCTTTCTTT	-	-	TRBJ1-1	TRBV4-2